These 31 T cell receptor beta chains were all obtained from the same sample, sequenced in a study of blood T cell repertoires in COVID-19 (dated by TCRdb to the early 2020s). Library preparation was by the immunoSEQ multiplex PCR assay. This is the immuneACCESS table as TCRdb keeps it, with only in-frame sequences that have V and J called. A part of the clones is gone; compared with another copy, unresolved V genes explain less than half, and the rest is unexplained. A total of about 290,000 clones appear in this sample, roughly 90% of them only once. The ten largest clones capture 1.7% of the sample. The sample comprised PBMCs or T cells enriched from blood (not recorded which). These receptors were obtained from a woman aged 40-49 years who had recovered from COVID-19.

The chain couples TRBV11-2 to TRBJ1-2; D is perhaps TRBD1 (6 bases). The CDR3 length is 16 residues. Germline V gene data show CDR1 as SGHAT and CDR2 as FQNNGV. V was pared by 1 base and J by 4 bases, with 16 bases between. In nucleotides, the CDR3 is TGTGCCAGCAGCTTAGTGGCACAGGGTAGGGGCTATGGCTACACCTTC. This translates into CASSLVAQGRGYGYTF.

To note about this clone: Within the sample, other DNA sequences also encode this same CDR3. CDR3 bases: TGTGCCAGCAGCGTAGGGGGGCATAACACTGAAGCTTTCTTT. It is translated as CASSVGGHNTEAFF. This chain connects TRBV9 to TRBJ1-1, with D possibly matching TRBD1 (6 bases). V was shortened by 0 bases and J by 2 bases, with 8 bases between the two germline ends. The germline V gene has CDR1 SGDLS and CDR2 YYNGEE. The length of the CDR3 is 14 residues.

The gene calls are TRBV3-1 (or the pseudogene TRBV3-2) and TRBJ1-2; TRBD1 matches at 9 bases. The germline V gene has CDR1 LGHDT and CDR2 YNNKEL (reference sequence). This CDR3 is built from 15 residues. Trimming at V came to 4 bases and at J to 8 bases, leaving 11 bases not matched to a gene. CDR3 sequence (DNA): TGTGCCAGCAGCCCGAGGGGACAGGGAAAGGGCGGCTACACCTTC. Protein: CASSPRGQGKGGYTF.

This chain connects TRBV29-1 to TRBJ2-7; tentatively, D is TRBD1 (7 bases). CDR1 and CDR2 from the germline V gene are SQVTM and ANQGSEA. This CDR3 region has 14 residues. V lost 4 bases and J 0 bases, leaving 13 bases between the germline ends. The CDR3: CSVGQGGPSYEQYF. The DNA of the CDR3 is TGCAGCGTTGGGCAGGGGGGACCCTCCTACGAGCAGTACTTC.

The gene calls are TRBV18 and TRBJ1-3; D gene unclear. Trimming took 4 bases from V and 4 from J, leaving 17 bases between them. CDR1 is KGHSH and CDR2 is LQKENI in the germline V gene. This CDR3 has 16 residues. The CDR3 DNA reads as TGTGCCAGCTCACAAACCCCGCCGCCGGGGGGAAACACCATATATTTT. Its translation is CASSQTPPPGGNTIYF.

The chain uses TRBV25-1 and TRBJ2-5; 7 nucleotides line up with TRBD1. CDR3 length equals 14 residues. Germline V CDR1 and CDR2: MGHDK, SYGVNS. With V trimmed by 2 bases and J by 7 bases, 7 bases remained unmatched. The CDR3 DNA reads as TGTGCCAGCAGTGAACCGACAGGGTCGTTGACCCAGTACTTC. The encoded protein is CASSEPTGSLTQYF. The entire variable domain, with the rest obtained from reference TRBV25-1 and TRBJ2-5, is as follows: EADIYQTPRYLVIGTGKKITLECSQTMGHDKMYWYQQDPGMELHLIHYSYGVNSTEKGDLSSESTVSRIRTEHFPLTLESARPSHTSQYLCASSEPTGSLTQYFGPGTRLLVL.

The chain recombines TRBV5-1 with TRBJ2-1; 9 bases align to TRBD2. CDR1 is SGHRS and CDR2 is YFSETQ in the germline V gene. This CDR3 spans 15 amino acids. The trim removed 4 bases at V and 7 bases at J, leaving 9 bases unmatched. The CDR3 DNA sequence: TGCGCCAGCAGCATAGCGGGAGACGGTACAAATGAGCAGTTCTTC. Its protein product is CASSIAGDGTNEQFF.

V gene TRBV5-1 combines with J gene TRBJ2-1, with 7 bases aligning to TRBD1. The V segment lost 4 bases and the J segment 6 bases; nucleotides outside the gene matches: 10. CDR3 length: 15 amino acids. Germline values: CDR1 SGHRS, CDR2 YFSETQ. CDR3 amino acids: CASSRAGTESNEQFF. The CDR3 nucleotides read TGCGCCAGCAGCCGGGCCGGGACAGAGAGCAATGAGCAGTTCTTC.

This clone was seen only once. This sequence joins TRBV5-1 and TRBJ2-3; TRBD2 matches at 11 bases. The CDR3 totals 17 residues. The germline V gene has CDR1 SGHRS and CDR2 YFSETQ. V was pared by 4 bases and J by 2 bases, with 9 bases of the junction left unmatched. Written as DNA, the CDR3 is TGCGCCAGCAGCCCGAGACTAGCGGGGTTTAACACAGATACGCAGTATTTT. Translation: CASSPRLAGFNTDTQYF.

This sequence joins TRBV29-1 and TRBJ2-5, with TRBD1 identical over 12 bases. Germline CDR1 reads SQVTM; CDR2 reads ANQGSEA. The CDR3 loop spans 15 amino acids. With V trimmed by 6 bases and J by 4 bases, 9 bases remained unmatched. The CDR3 is CSVRGQGAWGETQYF. In DNA, the CDR3 is TGCAGCGTCCGGGGACAGGGGGCCTGGGGAGAGACCCAGTACTTC.

As regards this clone: The same CDR3 arises from other DNA sequences in this sample as well. V is TRBV4-1 and J is TRBJ2-1; 8 bases are a match to TRBD2. This CDR3 is built from 17 residues. Looked up from germline, CDR1 is MGHRA and CDR2 is YSYEKL. V lost 1 base and J lost 2; bases outside the gene matches: 7. CDR3 residues: CASSQALSGGPYNEQFF. CDR3 sequence (DNA): TGCGCCAGCAGCCAAGCCTTGAGCGGGGGCCCCTACAATGAGCAGTTCTTC.

This clone appeared a single time. The rearrangement joins TRBV4-1 to TRBJ1-5; unclear D gene. There are 17 residues in the CDR3. CDR1 is MGHRA and CDR2 is YSYEKL in the germline V gene. V was clipped by 0 bases and J by 0 bases, with 12 bases between them. CDR3 sequence (DNA): TGCGCCAGCAGCCAAGATGGTGGGCAGATTAGCAATCAGCCCCAGCATTTT. It yields the protein CASSQDGGQISNQPQHF.

This chain links TRBV18 with TRBJ1-2; 11 positions match TRBD1. The CDR3 sequence is 14 residues long. V shed 3 bases, J shed 4 bases, and the junction held 1 base outside the gene matches. In germline, CDR1 is KGHSH, CDR2 LQKENI. CDR3 sequence reads: CASSPGTGGYGYTF. The DNA of the CDR3 is TGTGCCAGCTCACCGGGGACAGGGGGCTATGGCTACACCTTC.

This sequence joins TRBV18 and TRBJ2-5; D gene unclear. V gave up 3 bases and J gave up 3 bases, with 14 bases separating them. Germline V lookup: CDR1 KGHSH, CDR2 LQKENI. The length of the CDR3 is 15 residues. CDR3 protein: CASSPNLGGEETQYF. Written as DNA, the CDR3 is TGTGCCAGCTCACCGAATCTCGGCGGAGAAGAGACCCAGTACTTC.

The chain uses TRBV6-5 and TRBJ2-2; 8 bases are a match to TRBD1. Trimming cost V 6 bases and J 4 bases; bases outside gene matches: 7. This CDR3 contains 15 residues. Germline V gene data show CDR1 as MNHEY and CDR2 as SVGAGI. CDR3 nucleotide sequence: TGTGCCAGCAGGACCCAGGGGGCGACCACCGGGGAGCTGTTTTTT. Its translation is CASRTQGATTGELFF.

This chain uses TRBV9 with TRBJ2-7; 7 bases match TRBD1. CDR3 length equals 13 residues. Germline V gives CDR1 SGDLS, CDR2 YYNGEE. V shed 4 bases and J 9 bases; nucleotides not matched to a gene: 10. The CDR3 loop reads CASSTGQALRQYF. CDR3 in DNA: TGTGCCAGCAGCACTGGACAGGCGTTGCGGCAGTACTTC.

The chain employs TRBV5-8 and TRBJ2-7, with D perhaps matching TRBD1 (5 bases). This CDR3 comprises 15 residues. Germline V gives CDR1 SGHTS, CDR2 YDEGEE. V lost 5 bases and J lost 5, with 20 bases in between. CDR3 residues: CASSSLGAIFNEQYF. The CDR3 coding sequence is TGTGCCAGCAGTTCCTTAGGGGCAATTTTCAACGAGCAGTACTTC. Full variable domain (outside the CDR3, taken from reference TRBV5-8 and TRBJ2-7): EAGVTQSPTHLIKTRGQQATLRCSPISGHTSVYWYQQALGLGLQFLLWYDEGEERNRGNFPPRFSGRQFPNYSSELNVNALELEDSALYLCASSSLGAIFNEQYFGPGTRLTVT.

The chain couples TRBV6-5 to TRBJ1-5, with a weak D call TRBD1 (5 bases). Trimming pared 4 bases from V and 7 bases from J, leaving 17 bases between. Germline CDR1 and CDR2: MNHEY and SVGAGI. This CDR3 contains 15 residues. CDR3 nucleotides: TGTGCCAGCAGTTCCGCGGGGGTCTGGGACCAGCCCCAGCATTTT. Amino acid sequence: CASSSAGVWDQPQHF.

The J gene is TRBJ2-7, the V gene TRBV9, with D perhaps TRBD2 (6 bases). The germline V and J ends were trimmed by 0 bases and 6 bases, with 10 bases remaining between them. Germline CDR1 SGDLS, CDR2 YYNGEE. This CDR3 is built from 13 residues. Written as DNA, the CDR3 is TGTGCCAGCAGCGTAGCTGGGGGGACCGAGCAGTACTTC. Translating gives CASSVAGGTEQYF.

In DNA, the CDR3 is TGTGCCAGTAGTATCGGACAGGGCAGGCGGTTAGAATATGGCTACACCTTC. This gives the protein CASSIGQGRRLEYGYTF. V is TRBV19 and J is TRBJ1-2, with 8 bases fitting TRBD1. Germline V CDR1 and CDR2: LNHDA, SQIVND (reference sequence). V was pared by 3 bases and J by 5 bases, with 14 bases of the junction left unmatched. The CDR3 is made up of 17 amino acids.

This clone was counted a few times. J is TRBJ1-1 and V is TRBV10-3; 9 nucleotides agree with TRBD1. The J segment lost 1 base and the V segment lost 5 bases, leaving 5 bases of the junction unmatched. CDR3 length equals 15 residues. CDR1 is ENHRY and CDR2 is SYGVKD in the germline V gene. The DNA of the CDR3 is TGTGCCATCAGTACCGGACAGGGGACGAACACTGAAGCTTTCTTT. The encoded protein is CAISTGQGTNTEAFF.

This chain uses TRBV5-1 with TRBJ1-1; no definite D call. The CDR3 is made up of 14 amino acids. Germline-derived CDR1 and CDR2 are SGHRS and YFSETQ. V dropped 1 base and J dropped 4 bases, with 11 bases sitting between them. In DNA form, the CDR3 reads TGCGCCAGCAGCTTGACGGGGTCGAGCACTGAAGCTTTCTTT. Translating it yields CASSLTGSSTEAFF.

This chain links TRBV21-1 with TRBJ1-1; TRBD1, the table's D call, was not compared with the DNA. TRBV21-1 is a pseudogene. The CDR3 is 12 amino acids. Written as DNA, the CDR3 is TGTGCCAGCGCTGACAGGACCACTGAAGCTTTCTTT. It translates to CASADRTTEAFF.

A single count supports this clone. The CDR3 DNA reads as TGCGCCAGCAGCTTGGCCGGCACAGGGAGAACTGAAGCTTTCTTT. The encoded protein is CASSLAGTGRTEAFF. The chain recombines TRBV5-1 with TRBJ1-1; possibly TRBD1 for D (6 bases). The germline V and J ends were trimmed by 0 bases and 5 bases, with 14 bases remaining between them. The CDR3 has 15 amino acids. Looked up from germline, CDR1 is SGHRS and CDR2 is YFSETQ.

V usage is TRBV6-5 and J usage is TRBJ1-5; no clear D. Germline V lookup: CDR1 MNHEY, CDR2 SVGAGI. The germline V and J ends were trimmed by 10 bases and 7 bases, with 17 bases remaining between them. The CDR3 sequence is 13 residues long. The CDR3 DNA is TGTGCCACGTCACTCGAAGCCCGCCAGCCCCAGCATTTT. This codes for CATSLEARQPQHF.

J is TRBJ2-7 and V is TRBV7-2; 7 bases line up with TRBD2. CDR1 SGHTA and CDR2 FQGNSA come from the germline V gene. This CDR3 spans 14 amino acids. After removal of 5 bases from V and 2 bases from J, the junction contained 6 bases not matched to a gene. The CDR3 region is CASSVRDYAYEQYF. The CDR3 DNA reads TGTGCCAGCAGCGTACGGGACTACGCCTACGAGCAGTACTTC. Variable domain in full (rest from reference TRBV7-2 and TRBJ2-7): GAGVSQSPSNKVTEKGKDVELRCDPISGHTALYWYRQSLGQGLEFLIYFQGNSAPDKSGLPSDRFSAERTGGSVSTLTIQRTQQEDSAVYLCASSVRDYAYEQYFGPGTRLTVT.

The J gene is TRBJ1-1, the V gene TRBV12-5; D uncertain. The V end lost 4 bases, the J end lost 11 bases, and 17 bases lay between the germline ends. The V gene's germline CDR1 is LGHNT and CDR2 FRNRAP. There are 13 residues in the CDR3. CDR3 nucleotide sequence: TGTGCTAGTGGTTCTCAGGCTTCAAAGCGGGCTTTCTTT. This translates into CASGSQASKRAFF.

The V and J genes are TRBV2 and TRBJ2-5, with a weak D call TRBD1 (5 bases). V lost 6 bases and J 5 bases, leaving 13 bases between the germline ends. The length of the CDR3 is 13 residues. Per germline, CDR1 SNHLY and CDR2 FYNNEI. CDR3 in DNA: TGTGCCAGCAGCCCGCAGGGTGGGGAGACCCAGTACTTC. Translating it yields CASSPQGGETQYF.

The V gene is TRBV5-1, the J gene TRBJ1-4, with 8 bases that match TRBD1. CDR3 size: 16 residues. CDR1 is SGHRS, CDR2 YFSETQ, per germline. Trimming cost V 1 base and J 7 bases; bases outside gene matches: 9. The CDR3 reads CASSLQGAGVSEKLFF. The CDR3 coding sequence is TGCGCCAGCAGCTTGCAGGGGGCAGGGGTCAGTGAAAAACTGTTTTTT.

V is TRBV6-6 and J is TRBJ2-7; D may be TRBD2 (5 bases). This CDR3 has 14 residues. Germline V gene data show CDR1 as MNHNY and CDR2 as SVGAGI (reference sequence). V was cut by 2 bases and J by 4 bases, with 12 bases left in between. CDR3 DNA: TGTGCCAGCAGTTACGGCGGACGGGAATACGAGCAGTACTTC. Encoded protein: CASSYGGREYEQYF.

The chain combines TRBV6-5 with TRBJ2-3, with TRBD2 as a possible D gene (5 bases). Looked up from germline, CDR1 is MNHEY and CDR2 is SVGAGI. V lost 5 bases, J lost 4 bases, and 13 bases lay in between. The CDR3 consists of 14 residues. DNA for the CDR3: TGTGCCAGCAGTACCCGGACCGGGGCAGATACGCAGTATTTT. Translating it yields CASSTRTGADTQYF.